Listed here are 26 T cell receptor beta chains from one sample, sequenced in a study of blood T cell repertoires in COVID-19. Here immunoSEQ multiplex PCR was the method, and the copy in TCRdb shows in-frame clones only, minus some. In the table there are about 120,000 clones, 85% to 90% of which are singletons. The specimen sequenced was peripheral blood. The origin of the receptors is a man in his sixties with COVID-19, enrolled during active disease.

This chain joins TRBV28 and TRBJ2-7; the match to TRBD2 covers 7 bases. This CDR3 contains 13 residues. V shed 2 bases, J shed 7 bases, and the junction held 5 bases outside the gene matches. CDR1 is MDHEN and CDR2 is SYDVKM in the germline V gene. CDR3 nucleotides: TGTGCCAGCAGTTTACCCGGGAGGTATGAGCAGTACTTC. It codes for CASSLPGRYEQYF.

V usage is TRBV5-4 and J usage is TRBJ2-2, with 9 bases aligning to TRBD1. The V and J ends lost 7 bases and 0 bases, in that order; junction bases with no gene match: 4. Germline CDR1 and CDR2: SGHNT and YYREEE (reference sequence). The CDR3 runs to 15 residues. The CDR3 DNA reads as TGTGCCAGCGGCCGGGACAGGGCGAACACCGGGGAGCTGTTTTTT. It specifies CASGRDRANTGELFF.

The rearrangement joins TRBV11-2 to TRBJ2-2; TRBD1 matches 8 bases. The V segment lost 5 bases and the J segment 1 base; nucleotides outside the gene matches: 6. CDR1 is SGHAT and CDR2 is FQNNGV in the germline V gene. The CDR3 extends over 16 amino acids. CDR3 protein: CASSPQGQVNTGELFF. For the CDR3, the DNA is TGTGCCAGCAGCCCCCAGGGACAGGTGAACACCGGGGAGCTGTTTTTT.

The chain carries TRBV5-4 and TRBJ2-3; 10 bases align to TRBD2. From germline, CDR1 is SGHNT and CDR2 YYREEE (reference sequence). This CDR3 has 15 amino acids. Trimming took 2 bases from V and 5 from J; bases not matched to a gene: 5. Written as DNA, the CDR3 is TGTGCCAGCAGCTTTAGCGGGGGGAGGATAGATACGCAGTATTTT. Its translation: CASSFSGGRIDTQYF.

J is TRBJ1-1 and V is TRBV5-4; weak D call: TRBD1 (6 bases). V lost 4 bases and J 1 base, leaving 11 bases between the germline ends. CDR3 length: 14 residues. Germline loops: CDR1 SGHNT, CDR2 YYREEE (reference sequence). CDR3 region: CASSPGHQNTEAFF. DNA for the CDR3: TGTGCCAGCAGCCCGGGACACCAGAACACTGAAGCTTTCTTT. Together with reference TRBV5-4 and TRBJ1-1, the CDR3 gives the full variable domain: ETGVTQSPTHLIKTRGQQVTLRCSSQSGHNTVSWYQQALGQGPQFIFQYYREEENGRGNFPPRFSGLQFPNYSSELNVNALELDDSALYLCASSPGHQNTEAFFGQGTRLTVV.

Comment on this clone: Other DNA variants within this sample encode the same CDR3. The chain links TRBV19 to TRBJ1-5; possibly TRBD1 for D (5 bases). CDR1 and CDR2 (germline): LNHDA, SQIVND (reference sequence). Trimming removed 3 bases at V and 4 bases at J, with 10 bases between. The CDR3 consists of 14 residues. The DNA of the CDR3 is TGTGCCAGTAGTATCGGGGCGGGGAATCAGCCCCAGCATTTT. Translating it yields CASSIGAGNQPQHF.

This chain joins TRBV28 and TRBJ2-2, with 7 bases lining up with TRBD1. Germline CDR1 is MDHEN and CDR2 is SYDVKM. The CDR3 is 15 residues long. The J segment lost 4 bases and the V segment lost 4 bases, leaving 6 bases of the junction unmatched. CDR3 residues: CASSSLRGSTGELFF. Here the CDR3 DNA reads TGTGCCAGCAGTTCTCTCAGGGGGAGCACCGGGGAGCTGTTTTTT.

This chain uses TRBV6-5 with TRBJ2-5; D gene ambiguous. Germline V gene lookup returns CDR1 MNHEY and CDR2 SVGAGI. Trimming removed 7 bases at V and 3 bases at J, with 15 bases between. The CDR3 totals 14 residues. The CDR3 sequence: CASTSPSEKETQYF. The CDR3 DNA follows: TGTGCCAGCACCTCCCCAAGCGAGAAAGAGACCCAGTACTTC.

The chain employs TRBV11-3 and TRBJ2-2, with 7 bases lining up with TRBD2. Germline V gives CDR1 SGHNT, CDR2 YENEEA. The CDR3 loop spans 15 amino acids. After removal of 5 bases from V and 6 bases from J, the junction contained 9 bases not matched to a gene. CDR3 bases: TGTGCCAGCAGCCCTCCCGGGGGGAGGGCCGGGGAGCTGTTTTTT. This sequence encodes CASSPPGGRAGELFF.

V is TRBV6-5 and J is TRBJ1-2; D ambiguous. The CDR3 is 10 amino acids. Trimming stripped 8 bases from V and 4 bases from J, with 5 bases between. Looked up from germline, CDR1 is MNHEY and CDR2 is SVGAGI. The CDR3 bases are TGTGCCAGCGAGGCCTATGGCTACACCTTC. This gives the protein CASEAYGYTF.

The chain has TRBV11-3 and TRBJ2-3, with TRBD2 identical over 7 bases. CDR1 and CDR2 from the germline V gene are SGHNT and YENEEA. Unmatched junction bases numbered 8, after V lost 8 bases and J lost 0 bases. The CDR3 is 15 residues long. The CDR3 protein is CASGAGGISTDTQYF. CDR3 in DNA: TGTGCCAGCGGGGCCGGGGGGATTAGCACAGATACGCAGTATTTT.

CDR3 sequence: CASSVRATSGGAGETQYF. The CDR3 DNA follows: TGTGCCAGCAGCGTAAGGGCTACTAGCGGGGGGGCCGGAGAGACCCAGTACTTC. This chain connects TRBV9 to TRBJ2-5, with 13 positions matching TRBD2. CDR3 length: 18 amino acids. The V and J ends lost 1 base and 4 bases, in that order; junction bases with no gene match: 10. Germline V lookup: CDR1 SGDLS, CDR2 YYNGEE.

V and J are TRBV19 and TRBJ1-6; TRBD1 might be the D (6 bases). CDR3 length equals 15 residues. Looked up from germline, CDR1 is LNHDA and CDR2 is SQIVND (reference sequence). Trimming removed 5 bases from V and 7 bases from J, with 15 bases in between. In nucleotides, the CDR3 is TGTGCCAGTAGTCAAGCAGGGGTTGGGAATTCACCCCTCCACTTT. This codes for CASSQAGVGNSPLHF. Variable domain in full (rest from reference TRBV19 and TRBJ1-6): DGGITQSPKYLFRKEGQNVTLSCEQNLNHDAMYWYRQDPGQGLRLIYYSQIVNDFQKGDIAEGYSVSREKKESFPLTVTSAQKNPTAFYLCASSQAGVGNSPLHFGNGTRLTVT.

The chain uses TRBV15 and TRBJ1-2, with a tentative D call TRBD1 (6 bases). The ends were cut back, 0 bases at V and 7 bases at J, with 18 bases in the middle. The V gene's germline CDR1 is LNHNV and CDR2 YYDKDF (reference sequence). This CDR3 region has 16 residues. The CDR3 region is CATSRDQGPGTSGYTF. CDR3 DNA: TGTGCCACCAGCAGAGATCAGGGCCCAGGGACAAGTGGCTACACCTTC.

This clone has only one observation. The chain has TRBV27 and TRBJ1-2, with D perhaps TRBD1 (5 bases). Trimming shortened V by 5 bases and J by 4 bases, and 14 bases separated the two germline ends. Germline V CDR1 and CDR2: MNHEY, SMNVEV (reference sequence). CDR3 size: 14 residues. CDR3 sequence: CASSPRRGGYGYTF. The CDR3 region has the DNA TGTGCCAGCAGTCCCCGAAGGGGCGGCTATGGCTACACCTTC.

V gene TRBV3-1 (or the pseudogene TRBV3-2) combines with J gene TRBJ2-1; 7 nucleotides agree with TRBD1. The CDR3 extends over 14 amino acids. Looked up from germline, CDR1 is LGHDT and CDR2 is YNNKEL (reference sequence). Trimming removed 4 bases from V and 8 bases from J; junction bases left unmatched: 8. CDR3 sequence: CASSRVDRQHEQFF. The DNA of the CDR3 is TGTGCCAGCAGCCGCGTGGACAGGCAACATGAGCAGTTCTTC.

The V call is TRBV3-1 (or the pseudogene TRBV3-2), the J call TRBJ2-5; 10 positions agree with TRBD2. Trimming took 2 bases from V and 1 from J; bases not matched to a gene: 7. This CDR3 has 17 residues. Germline lookup yields CDR1 LGHDT and CDR2 YNNKEL (reference sequence). The chain's CDR3 is CASSQHLAGELQETQYF. The CDR3 nucleotides read TGTGCCAGCAGCCAACACCTAGCGGGGGAGCTCCAAGAGACCCAGTACTTC.

The chain couples TRBV13 to TRBJ2-1, with TRBD1 as a possible D gene (6 bases). Germline CDR1 and CDR2: PRHDT and FYEKMQ (reference sequence). The CDR3 covers 13 residues. Trimming removed 7 bases at V and 8 bases at J, with 15 bases between. In nucleotides, the CDR3 is TGTGCCAGCACTCAAATCCGGACAGATGAGCAGTTCTTC. Its translation is CASTQIRTDEQFF.

The chain uses TRBV11-3 and TRBJ2-1; TRBD1 aligns across 7 bases. CDR1 and CDR2 (germline): SGHNT, YENEEA. V was clipped by 1 base and J by 3 bases; unmatched bases: 6. CDR3 length: 16 amino acids. DNA of the CDR3: TGTGCCAGCAGCTTAGGCCGGGACAGCCTCTACAATGAGCAGTTCTTC. As protein: CASSLGRDSLYNEQFF.

This clone turned up a few times. This sequence joins TRBV27 and TRBJ1-5; D remains unclear. Germline CDR1 and CDR2: MNHEY and SMNVEV (reference sequence). The CDR3 sequence is 15 residues long. Trimming stripped 3 bases from V and 4 bases from J, with 13 bases between. The CDR3 DNA reads TGTGCCAGCAGTTTCCGAGGAGGGAAGAATCAGCCCCAGCATTTT. Translated: CASSFRGGKNQPQHF.

This clone was seen more than once but under ten times. This chain joins TRBV30 and TRBJ2-6; 7 bases map to TRBD1. V was clipped by 8 bases and J by 1 base; unmatched bases: 14. Per the germline V gene, CDR1 is GTSNPN and CDR2 is SVGIG (reference sequence). The CDR3 consists of 17 residues. CDR3 DNA: TGTGCCATCTACCCGGACAGGTTATCGTCTGGGGCCAACGTCCTGACTTTC. Translating it yields CAIYPDRLSSGANVLTF.

The chain employs TRBV7-9 and TRBJ1-1; TRBD1 is a possible D gene (5 bases). V gave up 0 bases and J gave up 11 bases, with 13 bases separating them. This CDR3 spans 13 amino acids. The germline V gene encodes CDR1 SEHNR and CDR2 FQNEAQ (reference sequence). CDR3 DNA: TGTGCCAGCAGCTTAGCAGGGGCCCGTGGGGCTTTCTTT. Protein sequence: CASSLAGARGAFF.

The chain has TRBV15 and TRBJ1-2; 8 bases map to TRBD1. Germline loops: CDR1 LNHNV, CDR2 YYDKDF (reference sequence). This CDR3 region has 14 residues. V dropped 6 bases and J dropped 4; count of bases not matched to a gene: 7. The CDR3 DNA sequence: TGTGCCACCAGGTACAGGGGGTCCCTCTATGGCTACACCTTC. This translates into CATRYRGSLYGYTF.

This chain links TRBV6-6 with TRBJ1-1; 8 bases fit TRBD1. The CDR3 length is 16 residues. V was clipped by 5 bases and J by 2 bases; unmatched bases: 10. Germline CDR1 reads MNHNY; CDR2 reads SVGAGI (reference sequence). The CDR3 nucleotides read TGTGCCAGCAGTCCCTCCGGACAGGGACCCAACACTGAAGCTTTCTTT. Its protein is CASSPSGQGPNTEAFF.

The J gene is TRBJ1-5, the V gene TRBV19; 9 bases are shared with TRBD1. In germline, CDR1 is LNHDA, CDR2 SQIVND (reference sequence). J was trimmed by 3 bases and V by 4 bases; bases with no gene match: 10. The CDR3 length is 17 residues. The CDR3 here is CASSTPPGTGINQPQHF. The DNA of the CDR3 is TGTGCCAGTAGTACGCCCCCCGGGACAGGGATCAATCAGCCCCAGCATTTT. Combining the CDR3 with reference TRBV19 and TRBJ1-5 gives the whole variable domain DGGITQSPKYLFRKEGQNVTLSCEQNLNHDAMYWYRQDPGQGLRLIYYSQIVNDFQKGDIAEGYSVSREKKESFPLTVTSAQKNPTAFYLCASSTPPGTGINQPQHFGDGTRLSIL.

A single count supports this clone. The chain joins TRBV5-1 to TRBJ2-7, with 11 bases matching TRBD1. V lost 7 bases, J lost 3 bases, and 6 bases stayed unmatched. This CDR3 has 14 amino acids. The germline gives CDR1 SGHRS, CDR2 YFSETQ. The CDR3 DNA reads TGCGCCAGCTCCTCCGGGACAGGGGGCTACGAGCAGTACTTC. Amino acid sequence: CASSSGTGGYEQYF.